The clone carrying this T cell receptor beta chain was picked up a small number of times. The data are from a study of T cells in Graves' hyperthyroidism and ophthalmopathy. Germline loops: CDR1 SGHAT, CDR2 FQNNGV. This CDR3 is built from 16 residues. V gave up 4 bases and J gave up 4 bases, with 19 bases separating them. Amplification targeted TCR beta CDR3 regions from RNA transcripts. Carried out on the TCR CDR3, a first-round RT-PCR used the HTBI primer set. Via MiXCR, TCRdb re-called the multiplex PCR reads, giving one row per CDR3 protein. Of roughly 500,000 distinct CDR3 sequences in the sample, 22% are singletons; the top ten hold under 55%.

The chain has TRBV11-2 and TRBJ1-2; a possible D gene is TRBD1 (6 bases). The TCR was taken from a woman aged 70 to 79 with Graves' ophthalmopathy. What was sequenced was blood. This CDR3 is CASSSPYGGALYGYTF. In DNA, the CDR3 is TGTGCCAGCAGCTCCCCCTATGGGGGGGCACTCTATGGCTACACCTTC.